The 9 T cell receptor beta chains presented below share a single source sample, sequenced in a study of post-analysis software for immune sequencing data. Included in the TCR beta cDNA libraries were unique molecular identifiers. TCRdb re-called the PCR reads through MiXCR, storing one row per CDR3 protein. The sample lists about 820,000 distinct CDR3 sequences, roughly 50% occurring once. No cognate antigen is known for these TCRs. Notes on the study in general: Patients used about 5 TRBV segments, including TRBV5-6, TRBV5-1 and TRBV20-1, more often than controls.

What was sequenced was blood. The receptors shown here come from a girl aged 5-17 years with multiple sclerosis.

This clonotype was found a few times. The chain couples TRBV10-3 to TRBJ2-5, with 7 nucleotides matching TRBD1. Germline-derived CDR1 and CDR2 are ENHRY and SYGVKD. This CDR3 has 15 residues. V lost 2 bases, J lost 11 bases, and 14 bases stayed unmatched. CDR3 amino acids: CAISEHDRALWEQYF. CDR3 coding DNA: TGTGCCATCAGTGAGCACGACAGGGCGTTATGGGAGCAGTACTTC.

This clonotype has more than one count but fewer than ten. V and J are TRBV10-3 and TRBJ1-5, with 11 bases that match TRBD1. Per the germline V gene, CDR1 is ENHRY and CDR2 is SYGVKD. The length of the CDR3 is 15 residues. J lost 4 bases, V lost 3 bases, and 2 bases had no gene match. This CDR3 is CAISDRDRGNQPQHF. The CDR3 region has the DNA TGTGCCATCAGTGACAGGGACAGGGGGAATCAGCCCCAGCATTTT.

The table lists this clonotype with a few counts. The J gene is TRBJ2-7, the V gene TRBV6-5; 9 bases align to TRBD2. CDR1 is MNHEY and CDR2 is SVGAGI in the germline V gene. There are 16 residues in the CDR3. The J segment lost 3 bases and the V segment lost 2 bases, leaving 8 bases of the junction unmatched. This chain's CDR3 is CASSYGGRGFRYEQYF. The CDR3 DNA reads as TGTGCCAGCAGTTACGGCGGGAGGGGGTTCCGCTACGAGCAGTACTTC.

V usage is TRBV9 and J usage is TRBJ1-2, with D possibly TRBD1 on 6 matching bases. The CDR3 consists of 16 residues. Trimming pared 0 bases from V and 5 bases from J, leaving 17 bases between. CDR1 SGDLS and CDR2 YYNGEE come from the germline V gene. The CDR3 reads CASSVGDRSRPYGYTF. The CDR3 DNA reads TGTGCCAGCAGCGTAGGCGACAGGTCTCGTCCTTATGGCTACACCTTC. Full variable domain (outside the CDR3, taken from reference TRBV9 and TRBJ1-2): DSGVTQTPKHLITATGQRVTLRCSPRSGDLSVYWYQQSLDQGLQFLIQYYNGEERAKGNILERFSAQQFPDLHSELNLSSLELGDSALYFCASSVGDRSRPYGYTFGSGTRLTVV.

This clonotype was seen a few times. The J gene is TRBJ2-1, the V gene TRBV29-1; TRBD2 matches 9 bases. In germline, CDR1 is SQVTM, CDR2 ANQGSEA. The CDR3 has 14 residues. The ends lost 6 bases at V and 4 bases at J; junction bases unmatched: 7. The CDR3 nucleotides read TGCAGCGTGGCCCAGCGGGGGGCTTACAATGAGCAGTTCTTC. It specifies CSVAQRGAYNEQFF.

This clonotype was observed a single time. J is TRBJ2-7 and V is TRBV25-1, with 7 bases identical to TRBD2. V was clipped by 0 bases and J by 6 bases; unmatched bases: 2. Germline CDR1 and CDR2: MGHDK and SYGVNS. This CDR3 has 13 residues. CDR3 sequence reads: CASSEYAGAEQYF. The CDR3 DNA sequence: TGTGCCAGCAGTGAATATGCGGGAGCCGAGCAGTACTTC.

This sequence joins TRBV5-1 and TRBJ1-2; D gene ambiguous. Per the germline V gene, CDR1 is SGHRS and CDR2 is YFSETQ. Trimming took 0 bases from V and 4 from J, leaving 10 bases between them. The CDR3 totals 14 residues. The CDR3 loop reads CASSLDRRIYGYTF. The CDR3 DNA reads TGCGCCAGCAGCTTGGACCGGAGAATCTATGGCTACACCTTC.

The chain combines TRBV7-9 with TRBJ1-1; D gene unclear. CDR1 SEHNR and CDR2 FQNEAQ come from the germline V gene (reference sequence). The CDR3 sequence is 15 residues long. V was cut by 7 bases and J by 0 bases, with 15 bases left in between. Here the CDR3 reads CASTSGNLMNTEAFF. The DNA for the CDR3 is TGTGCCAGCACTTCGGGCAACCTCATGAACACTGAAGCTTTCTTT.

The gene calls are TRBV7-3 and TRBJ2-5; D is uncertain. The V end lost 1 base, the J end lost 11 bases, and 14 bases lay between the germline ends. From germline, CDR1 is SGHTA and CDR2 FQGTGA. The CDR3 consists of 13 residues. The CDR3 DNA is TGTGCCAGCAGCTTAATGGTATTTGGAGAGCAGTACTTC. This sequence encodes CASSLMVFGEQYF.